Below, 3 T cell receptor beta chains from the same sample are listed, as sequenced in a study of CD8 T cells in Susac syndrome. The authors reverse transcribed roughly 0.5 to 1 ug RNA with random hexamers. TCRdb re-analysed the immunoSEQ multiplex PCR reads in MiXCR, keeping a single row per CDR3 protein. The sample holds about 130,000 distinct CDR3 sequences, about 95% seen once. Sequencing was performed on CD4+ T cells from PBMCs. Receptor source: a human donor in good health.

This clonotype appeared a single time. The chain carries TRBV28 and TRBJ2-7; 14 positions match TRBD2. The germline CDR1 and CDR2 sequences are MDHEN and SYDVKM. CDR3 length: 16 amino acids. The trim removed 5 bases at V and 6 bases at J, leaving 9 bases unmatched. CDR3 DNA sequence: TGTGCCAGCAGTCTCGGGACTAGCGGGAGTCTAGGCGAGCAGTACTTC. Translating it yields CASSLGTSGSLGEQYF.

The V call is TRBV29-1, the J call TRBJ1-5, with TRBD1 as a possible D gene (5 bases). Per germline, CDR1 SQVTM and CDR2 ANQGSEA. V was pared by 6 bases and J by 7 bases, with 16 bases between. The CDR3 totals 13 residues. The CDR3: CSVSSGTKQPQHF. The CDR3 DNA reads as TGCAGCGTCAGTTCAGGGACGAAGCAGCCCCAGCATTTT.

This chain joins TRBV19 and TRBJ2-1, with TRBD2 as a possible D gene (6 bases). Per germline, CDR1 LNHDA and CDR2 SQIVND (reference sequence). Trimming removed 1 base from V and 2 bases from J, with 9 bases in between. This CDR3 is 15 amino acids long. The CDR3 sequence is CASSIAGVPYNEQFF. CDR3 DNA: TGTGCCAGTAGTATAGCGGGAGTCCCCTACAATGAGCAGTTCTTC.